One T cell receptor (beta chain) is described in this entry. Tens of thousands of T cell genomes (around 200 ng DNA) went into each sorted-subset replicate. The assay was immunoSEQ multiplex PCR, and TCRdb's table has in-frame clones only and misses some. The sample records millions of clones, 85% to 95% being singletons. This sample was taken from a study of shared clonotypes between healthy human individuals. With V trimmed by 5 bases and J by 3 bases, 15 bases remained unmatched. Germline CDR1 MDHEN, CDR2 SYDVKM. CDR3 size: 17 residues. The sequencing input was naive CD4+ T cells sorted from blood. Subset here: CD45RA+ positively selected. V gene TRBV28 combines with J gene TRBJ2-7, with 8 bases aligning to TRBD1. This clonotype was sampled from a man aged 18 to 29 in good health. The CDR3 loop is CASSNFPRTGTIYEQYF. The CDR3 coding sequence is TGTGCCAGCAGTAATTTCCCCAGGACAGGGACCATCTACGAGCAGTACTTC.